This entry features one T cell receptor (beta chain) sequence. This clone came up once. This clone's antigen is unknown. Nothing much larger sits one base from this clone, and base qualities are not available. These data are taken from a study of OX40 agonist ivuxolimab in advanced cancers. Regarding the research as a whole: Ivuxolimab was a fully human IgG2 agonistic monoclonal antibody targeting the costimulatory receptor OX40 (CD134). Three dose-escalation patients achieved partial responses, one with hepatocellular carcinoma and two with cutaneous melanoma. Of the roughly 54 dose-escalation patients, hepatocellular carcinoma was present in about 20, melanoma in roughly 15, renal cell carcinoma in 9 and head and neck cancer in 9. In the dose-escalation cohort, approximately 82% of patients were male, and the mean age was roughly 56 years with a range of roughly 23 to 90. Intravenous ivuxolimab was administered to patients every 2 weeks at six dose levels: 0.01, 0.1, 0.3, 1.5, 3 and 10 mg/kg. The paper covers the monotherapy dose-escalation part of the phase I ivuxolimab trial, which included N ≈ 57 patients. Prior anti-PD-1, anti-PD-L1 or anti-CTLA-4 therapy was permitted, and approximately 39% of dose-escalation patients had received checkpoint inhibitors. Peripheral TCRbeta sequencing aimed to test whether ivuxolimab altered TCR sequence diversity and caused clonal T-cell expansion. Broader findings and caveats from the paper: In the 0.1-3.0 mg/kg groups, partial responders had among the lowest normalized peripheral clonal expansion, particularly in CD8+ T cells. After ivuxolimab, expanded clones were on average more numerous among CD8+ T cells than among CD4+ T cells. At doses of 0.1 to 3.0 mg/kg, clonal expansion of both CD4+ and CD8+ blood T cells was observed from baseline to week 6. Low levels of normalized T-cell clonal expansion were also seen in some nonresponding patients. The antigen specificity of the peripheral T cells that underwent clonal expansion was not determined.

Patients with a history of autoimmune disease or receiving systemic immunosuppression were excluded from the trial. Peripheral blood for TCR sequencing was drawn from every dose cohort at baseline, at cycle 4 day 1 and at cycle 7 day 1. Samples were obtained from an open-label, multicenter, first-in-human phase I dose-escalation trial of ivuxolimab. Adults with locally advanced or metastatic melanoma, renal cell, hepatocellular, or head and neck squamous cell carcinoma were enrolled in the trial. CD4+ and CD8+ T cells were sorted separately from peripheral blood before TCR sequencing. Genomic DNA was extracted from sorted cells for sequencing of the TCRbeta CDR3 region. TCRbeta CDR3 regions were sequenced using the immunoSEQ Assay. TCRdb limited this immuneACCESS table to in-frame rearrangements with V and J called. A share of clones is missing; checked studies link under half to unresolved V genes, and the rest is unexplained. The sample records approximately 71,000 clones, about 84% of which are singletons. The ten largest make up about 11% of the sample.

CDR1 and CDR2 are read off the germline V gene as LGHNA and YNFKEQ. The germline V end is reduced by 4 bases and the J end by 5 bases; junction bases left unmatched: 5. The CDR3, cysteine through phenylalanine, is 16 amino acids long. Only CDR3 DNA remains: 48 bases, in frame from the first base. The rearrangement combines TRBV4-2 with TRBJ2-7; 16 central bases correspond to TRBD2. The sequenced sample was CD4+ or CD8+ T cells sorted from blood, obtained in a trial of the OX40 agonist ivuxolimab. The TCR comes from an adult with an advanced solid tumor such as melanoma, head and neck, liver or kidney cancer. The CDR3 in this case is CASSRGTSGRGDEQYF. The nucleotide sequence reads TGTGCCAGCAGCCGAGGGACTAGCGGGAGGGGGGACGAGCAGTACTTC.